This T cell receptor beta chain was captured by sequencing in a study of tumor-infiltrating lymphocytes in localized non-small cell lung cancer. Repertoires were generated with immunoSEQ multiplex PCR, while TCRdb's copy carries only in-frame clones and drops some. The top ten hold just under 5% of the sample, which has 15,000 to 20,000 clones, over 70% seen once. Deletions cut 5 bases from V and 6 bases from J, with 8 bases between. Per the germline V gene, CDR1 is MNHEY and CDR2 is SVGAGI. This CDR3 has 11 residues. This chain joins TRBV6-5 and TRBJ2-7, with a tentative D call TRBD2 (5 bases). The sample taken for sequencing was lung tumor tissue. The sequence came from a human donor with non-small cell lung cancer. The CDR3 coding sequence is TGTGCCAGCAGTGGCAGCGGCGAGCAGTACTTC. Its translation is CASSGSGEQYF.